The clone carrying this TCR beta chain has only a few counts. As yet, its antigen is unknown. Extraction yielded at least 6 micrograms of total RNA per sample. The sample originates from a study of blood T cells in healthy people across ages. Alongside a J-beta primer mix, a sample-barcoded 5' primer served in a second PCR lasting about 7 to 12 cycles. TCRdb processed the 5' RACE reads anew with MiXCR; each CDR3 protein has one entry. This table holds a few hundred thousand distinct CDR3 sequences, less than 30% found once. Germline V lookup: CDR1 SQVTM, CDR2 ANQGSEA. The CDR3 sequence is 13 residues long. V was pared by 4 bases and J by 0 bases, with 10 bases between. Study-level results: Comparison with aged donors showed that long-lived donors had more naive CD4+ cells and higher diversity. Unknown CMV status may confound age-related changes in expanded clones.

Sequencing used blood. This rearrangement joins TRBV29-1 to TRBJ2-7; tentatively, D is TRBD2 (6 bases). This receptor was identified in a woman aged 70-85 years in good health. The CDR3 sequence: CSVGQRVSYEQYF. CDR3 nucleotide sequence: TGCAGCGTTGGCCAGCGGGTCTCCTACGAGCAGTACTTC.